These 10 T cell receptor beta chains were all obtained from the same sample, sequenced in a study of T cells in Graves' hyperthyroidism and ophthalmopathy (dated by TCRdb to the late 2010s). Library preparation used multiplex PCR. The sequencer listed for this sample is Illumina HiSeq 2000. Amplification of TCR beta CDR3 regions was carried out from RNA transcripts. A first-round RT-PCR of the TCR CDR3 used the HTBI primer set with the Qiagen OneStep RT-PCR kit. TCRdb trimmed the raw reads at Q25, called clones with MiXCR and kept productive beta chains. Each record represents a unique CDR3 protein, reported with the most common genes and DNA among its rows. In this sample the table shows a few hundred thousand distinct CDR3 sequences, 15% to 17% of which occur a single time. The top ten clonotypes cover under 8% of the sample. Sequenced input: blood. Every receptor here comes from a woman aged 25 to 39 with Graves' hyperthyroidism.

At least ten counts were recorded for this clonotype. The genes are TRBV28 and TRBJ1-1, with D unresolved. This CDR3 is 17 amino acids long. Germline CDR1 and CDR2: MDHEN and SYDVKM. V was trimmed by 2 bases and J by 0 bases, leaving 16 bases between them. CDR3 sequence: CASSLEEALLVNTEAFF. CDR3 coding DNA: TGTGCCAGCAGTTTAGAAGAGGCGTTACTGGTGAACACTGAAGCTTTCTTT.

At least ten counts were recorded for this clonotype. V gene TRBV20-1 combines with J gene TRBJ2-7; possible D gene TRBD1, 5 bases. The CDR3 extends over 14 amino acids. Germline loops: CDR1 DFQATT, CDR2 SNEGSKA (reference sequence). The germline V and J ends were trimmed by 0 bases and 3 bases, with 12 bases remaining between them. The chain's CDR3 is CSARDRGGFYEQYF. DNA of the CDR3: TGCAGTGCTAGAGATAGGGGCGGCTTCTACGAGCAGTACTTC.

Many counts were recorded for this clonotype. The chain's CDR3 is CSVGSGRAPEQYF. CDR3 nucleotide sequence: TGCAGCGTTGGTAGCGGGAGGGCTCCCGAGCAGTACTTC. V is TRBV29-1 and J is TRBJ2-7; 11 bases fit TRBD2. Germline-derived CDR1 and CDR2 are SQVTM and ANQGSEA. V shed 4 bases and J 6 bases; nucleotides not matched to a gene: 5. The CDR3 is 13 residues long.

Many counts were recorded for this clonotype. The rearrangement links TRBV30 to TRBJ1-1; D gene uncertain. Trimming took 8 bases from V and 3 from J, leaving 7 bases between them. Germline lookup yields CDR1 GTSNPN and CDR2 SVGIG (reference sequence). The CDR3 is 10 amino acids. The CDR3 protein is CARIDTEAFF. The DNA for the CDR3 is TGTGCCCGGATCGACACTGAAGCTTTCTTT.

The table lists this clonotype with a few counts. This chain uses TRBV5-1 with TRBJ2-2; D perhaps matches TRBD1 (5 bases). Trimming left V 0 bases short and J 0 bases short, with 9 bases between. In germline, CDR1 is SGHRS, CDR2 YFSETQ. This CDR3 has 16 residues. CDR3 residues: CASSLDGQSNTGELFF. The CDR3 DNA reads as TGCGCCAGCAGCTTGGATGGACAATCGAACACCGGGGAGCTGTTTTTT. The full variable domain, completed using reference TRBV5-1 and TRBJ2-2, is KAGVTQTPRYLIKTRGQQVTLSCSPISGHRSVSWYQQTPGQGLQFLFEYFSETQRNKGNFPGRFSGRQFSNSRSEMNVSTLELGDSALYLCASSLDGQSNTGELFFGEGSRLTVL.

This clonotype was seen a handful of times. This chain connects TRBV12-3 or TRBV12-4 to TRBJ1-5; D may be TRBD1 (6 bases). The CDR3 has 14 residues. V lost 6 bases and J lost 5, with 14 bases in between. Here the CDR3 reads CASRSQGWDQPQHF. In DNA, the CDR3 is TGTGCCAGCAGGTCACAGGGATGGGATCAGCCCCAGCATTTT.

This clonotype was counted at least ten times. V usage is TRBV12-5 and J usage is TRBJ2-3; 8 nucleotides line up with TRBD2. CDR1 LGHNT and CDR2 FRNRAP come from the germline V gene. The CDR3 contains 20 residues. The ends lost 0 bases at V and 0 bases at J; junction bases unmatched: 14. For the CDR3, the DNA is TGTGCTAGTGGTTTGGTACGATATGTGCTAGCGGGTAGGAGCACAGATACGCAGTATTTT. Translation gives CASGLVRYVLAGRSTDTQYF.

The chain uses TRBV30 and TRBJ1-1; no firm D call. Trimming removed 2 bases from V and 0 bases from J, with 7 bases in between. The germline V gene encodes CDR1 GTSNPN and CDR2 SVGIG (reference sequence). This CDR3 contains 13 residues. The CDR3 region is CAWSSGVNTEAFF. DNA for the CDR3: TGTGCCTGGAGTTCTGGGGTGAACACTGAAGCTTTCTTT.

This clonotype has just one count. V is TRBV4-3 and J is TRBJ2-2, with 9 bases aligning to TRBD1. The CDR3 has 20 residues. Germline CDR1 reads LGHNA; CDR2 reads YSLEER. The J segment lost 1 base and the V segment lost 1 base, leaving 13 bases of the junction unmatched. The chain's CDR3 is CASSQVAGTGFFVNTGELFF. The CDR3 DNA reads TGCGCCAGCAGCCAAGTGGCCGGGACAGGGTTTTTTGTGAACACCGGGGAGCTGTTTTTT.

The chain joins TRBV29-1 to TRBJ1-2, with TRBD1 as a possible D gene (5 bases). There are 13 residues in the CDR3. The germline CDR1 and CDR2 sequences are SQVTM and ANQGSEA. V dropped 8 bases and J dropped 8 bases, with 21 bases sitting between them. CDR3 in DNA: TGCAGCATCCGGTTGGGATCAGGGCCGGGCTACACCTTC. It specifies CSIRLGSGPGYTF.